The rows below give T cell receptor beta chains drawn from one sample of a study of CD8 T cells in Susac syndrome. TCRdb processed the immunoSEQ multiplex PCR reads anew with MiXCR; each CDR3 protein has one entry. This table has around 80,000 distinct CDR3 sequences, approximately 94% appearing once. Sequenced input: CD8+ T cells from PBMCs. These TCRs come from a human donor with Susac syndrome. The CDR3 runs from the conserved cysteine through the conserved F or W. A D gene is named only where the DNA matches it firmly. Rows give clone size only sometimes, using once, few, many, or a class for an expanded clone.

v_gene: TRBV7-9
len: 17
abundance: -
d_gene: TRBD2
j_gene: TRBJ2-2
CDR3nt: TGTGCCAGCAGCTCCCGACTAGCGGGGGGGTTGACCGGGGAGCTGTTTTTT
CDR3aa: CASSSRLAGGLTGELFF

v_gene: TRBV5-1
len: 15
abundance: -
d_gene: TRBD1
j_gene: TRBJ2-5
CDR3nt: TGCGCCAGCAGCGGCGAACAGGGGGCAAGAGGTAGCCAGTACTTC
CDR3aa: CASSGEQGARGSQYF

v_gene: TRBV9
len: 15
abundance: -
d_gene: -
j_gene: TRBJ2-1
CDR3nt: TGTGCCAGCAGCGTAGGGGGCAGGGCCTACAATGAGCAGTTCTTC
CDR3aa: CASSVGGRAYNEQFF

v_gene: TRBV5-5
len: 16
abundance: -
d_gene: -
j_gene: TRBJ2-3
CDR3nt: TGTGCCAGCAGCTCTTCGGGGGACGTAAGCACAGATACGCAGTATTTT
CDR3aa: CASSSSGDVSTDTQYF

v_gene: TRBV20-1
len: 12
abundance: -
d_gene: -
j_gene: TRBJ1-2
CDR3nt: TGCAGTGCTATATTTCGGGCTCGCGGCTACACCTTC
CDR3aa: CSAIFRARGYTF

v_gene: TRBV13
len: 13
abundance: -
d_gene: -
j_gene: TRBJ2-7
CDR3nt: TGTGCCAGCAGCCCGGTTGGACGTTACGAGCAGTACTTC
CDR3aa: CASSPVGRYEQYF

v_gene: TRBV6-1
len: 16
abundance: -
d_gene: TRBD1
j_gene: TRBJ1-2
CDR3nt: TGTGCCAGCATGCTTTACCGGGACAGGCCGCACTATGGCTACACCTTC
CDR3aa: CASMLYRDRPHYGYTF

v_gene: TRBV7-2
len: 16
abundance: once
d_gene: -
j_gene: TRBJ2-7
CDR3nt: TGTGCCAGCAGCTTAGCGGTCGGCTACAGCTCCTACGAGCAGTACTTC
CDR3aa: CASSLAVGYSSYEQYF

v_gene: TRBV5-4
len: 12
abundance: -
d_gene: TRBD2
j_gene: TRBJ2-5
CDR3nt: TGTGCCAGCGGGACTAGCCCTGAGACCCAGTACTTC
CDR3aa: CASGTSPETQYF

v_gene: TRBV29-1
len: 12
abundance: -
d_gene: -
j_gene: TRBJ2-7
CDR3nt: TGCAGCGTTCGACGTGGCGGATACGAGCAGTACTTC
CDR3aa: CSVRRGGYEQYF

v_gene: TRBV2
len: 16
abundance: -
d_gene: TRBD1
j_gene: TRBJ2-3
CDR3nt: TGTGCCAGCAGTGCCGGGACAGGGGGGGGCACAGATACGCAGTATTTT
CDR3aa: CASSAGTGGGTDTQYF

v_gene: TRBV5-4
len: 14
abundance: -
d_gene: TRBD2
j_gene: TRBJ2-7
CDR3nt: TGTGCCAGCAGCTTGGCTAGCGGGAGCTACGAGCAGTACTTC
CDR3aa: CASSLASGSYEQYF

v_gene: TRBV5-1
len: 15
abundance: -
d_gene: -
j_gene: TRBJ2-1
CDR3nt: TGCGCCAGCAGCTTGGGAGGGGGGCCATACAATGAGCAGTTCTTC
CDR3aa: CASSLGGGPYNEQFF

v_gene: TRBV12-3/TRBV12-4
len: 14
abundance: few
d_gene: TRBD1
j_gene: TRBJ1-1
CDR3nt: TGTGCCAGCAGTCTGGACAGGGTGAACACTGAAGCTTTCTTT
CDR3aa: CASSLDRVNTEAFF

v_gene: TRBV9
len: 14
abundance: -
d_gene: -
j_gene: TRBJ2-5
CDR3nt: TGTGCCAGCAGCGCCGGACATTACCAAGAGACCCAGTACTTC
CDR3aa: CASSAGHYQETQYF

v_gene: TRBV4-1
len: 13
abundance: -
d_gene: -
j_gene: TRBJ2-7
CDR3nt: TGCGCCAGCAGCCCTCAGGAGGGCTACGAGCAGTACTTC
CDR3aa: CASSPQEGYEQYF

v_gene: TRBV6-5
len: 15
abundance: -
d_gene: TRBD1
j_gene: TRBJ1-5
CDR3nt: TGTGCCAGCAGACAGGGGGCTATGAGCAATCAGCCCCAGCATTTT
CDR3aa: CASRQGAMSNQPQHF

v_gene: TRBV6-2/TRBV6-3
len: 13
abundance: -
d_gene: -
j_gene: TRBJ1-2
CDR3nt: TGTGCCAGCAGTCTAGACCGGATCTATGGCTACACCTTC
CDR3aa: CASSLDRIYGYTF

v_gene: TRBV5-4
len: 14
abundance: -
d_gene: TRBD2
j_gene: TRBJ2-7
CDR3nt: TGTGCCAGCAGACTAGCGGGGGCCCCGGGGGAGCAGTACTTC
CDR3aa: CASRLAGAPGEQYF

v_gene: TRBV7-9
len: 14
abundance: -
d_gene: -
j_gene: TRBJ1-2
CDR3nt: TGTGCCAGCAGCTTAGGGGCAGGGAAAATCGGCTACACCTTC
CDR3aa: CASSLGAGKIGYTF

v_gene: TRBV11-2
len: 16
abundance: -
d_gene: -
j_gene: TRBJ1-2
CDR3nt: TGTGCCAGCAGCAATCGGATGGACAGAGGATTGAGGGGCTACACCTTC
CDR3aa: CASSNRMDRGLRGYTF

v_gene: TRBV20-1
len: 14
abundance: once
d_gene: -
j_gene: TRBJ1-5
CDR3nt: TGCAGTGCTGCCATTCAGCTAGGCAATCAGCCCCAGCATTTT
CDR3aa: CSAAIQLGNQPQHF